This T cell receptor beta chain emerged from a study of blood T cell repertoires in COVID-19. Looked up from germline, CDR1 is KGHSH and CDR2 is LQKENI. Losses at the gene ends were 3 bases for V and 6 bases for J; bases not matched to a gene: 7. The CDR3 is made up of 15 amino acids. As processed by the authors: Researchers report that nucleated cell counts were estimated from reference gene primer amplification. Data came from immunoSEQ multiplex PCR; TCRdb stores just in-frame clones and leaves some out. V, J and clone size derive from that table, while D and trimming were established from the DNA sequence. The sample consists of 65,000 to 95,000 clones, approximately 92% of them appearing once.

The chain links TRBV18 to TRBJ1-5; 8 bases fit TRBD1. This TCR came from a man older than 75 with acute or convalescent COVID-19. Sequences were obtained from peripheral blood. The CDR3 spells CASSPQDRGSQPQHF. As DNA, the CDR3 is TGTGCCAGCTCACCGCAAGACAGGGGAAGTCAGCCCCAGCATTTT.